A single sample gave rise to the 4 T cell receptor beta chains below, sequenced in a study of early T cells in non-severe SARS-CoV-2 infection. TCRdb used MiXCR to reprocess the 5' RACE reads, holding one entry per CDR3 protein. The sample has 81,000 or so distinct CDR3 sequences, approximately 12% seen once. Sequencing was performed on whole blood. Source of these receptors: an adult who was a healthcare worker with PCR-confirmed SARS-CoV-2 infection or an uninfected control (not recorded which).

This clonotype came up a few times. The chain recombines TRBV7-9 with TRBJ1-5; TRBD1 is a possible D gene (6 bases). Per germline, CDR1 SEHNR and CDR2 FQNEAQ (reference sequence). This CDR3 has 15 amino acids. Trimming took off 5 bases at V and 1 base at J, with 12 bases between the two ends. CDR3 residues: CASSPTGTSNQPQHF. CDR3 nucleotide sequence: TGTGCCAGCAGCCCCACCGGGACAAGCAATCAGCCCCAGCATTTT. The complete variable domain, with remaining parts taken from reference TRBV7-9 and TRBJ1-5, reads DTGVSQNPRHKITKRGQNVTFRCDPISEHNRLYWYRQTLGQGPEFLTYFQNEAQLEKSRLLSDRFSAERPKGSFSTLEIQRTEQGDSAMYLCASSPTGTSNQPQHFGDGTRLSIL.

This clonotype was recorded many times. This sequence joins TRBV28 and TRBJ2-7, with a possible D match to TRBD1 (6 bases). Trimming removed 6 bases from V and 9 bases from J, with 18 bases in between. The CDR3 consists of 13 residues. Germline CDR1 MDHEN, CDR2 SYDVKM. CDR3 nucleotides: TGTGCCAGCAGCACCGGGACACCCCCTTTGCAGTACTTC. Its translation is CASSTGTPPLQYF.

The chain employs TRBV6-6 and TRBJ2-2, with TRBD1 matching over 7 bases. The germline V gene encodes CDR1 MNHNY and CDR2 SVGAGI (reference sequence). V lost 5 bases and J lost 2; bases outside the gene matches: 2. The CDR3 loop spans 14 amino acids. CDR3 coding DNA: TGTGCCAGCAGTCGGACAGGCAACACCGGGGAGCTGTTTTTT. Amino acid sequence: CASSRTGNTGELFF.

This clonotype was observed at least ten times. This chain uses TRBV9 with TRBJ2-1; D is possibly TRBD1 or TRBD2 (5 bases each). The ends were cut back, 0 bases at V and 3 bases at J, with 25 bases in the middle. The CDR3 runs to 20 residues. Germline CDR1 and CDR2: SGDLS and YYNGEE. The CDR3: CASSVATGFGVGTGYNEQFF. The CDR3 DNA reads as TGTGCCAGCAGCGTAGCTACGGGATTCGGTGTCGGGACCGGCTACAATGAGCAGTTCTTC.